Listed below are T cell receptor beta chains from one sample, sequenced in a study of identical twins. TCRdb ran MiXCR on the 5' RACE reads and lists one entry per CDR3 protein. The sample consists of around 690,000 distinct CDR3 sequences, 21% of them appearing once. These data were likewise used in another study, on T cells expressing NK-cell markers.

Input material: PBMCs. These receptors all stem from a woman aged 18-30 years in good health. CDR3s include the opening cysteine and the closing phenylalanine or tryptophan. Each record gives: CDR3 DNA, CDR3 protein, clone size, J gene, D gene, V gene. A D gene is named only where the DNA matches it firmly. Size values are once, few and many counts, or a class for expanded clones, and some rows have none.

DNA: TGTGCCAGCAGTCCTATTGGCGGGAGTTTATCTACGCAGTATTTT
CDR3: CASSPIGGSLSTQYF
size: few
J: TRBJ2-3
D: TRBD2
V: TRBV6-1

DNA: TGCGCCAGCAGCCAATCGGACAGCCTTGAGCAGTTCTTC
CDR3: CASSQSDSLEQFF
size: .
J: TRBJ2-1
D: .
V: TRBV4-3

DNA: TGTGCCAGCACCCCATCTCCGGGACGGGGGCCGGGGGAGCAGTACTTC
CDR3: CASTPSPGRGPGEQYF
size: few
J: TRBJ2-7
D: .
V: TRBV12-3/TRBV12-4

DNA: TGCGCCAGCAGCCAAGAGGCTGGCTCCCAAGGGACCCAGTACTTC
CDR3: CASSQEAGSQGTQYF
size: few
J: TRBJ2-5
D: .
V: TRBV4-1

DNA: TGTGCCAGCAGGGCAGGGCGAAACACCGGGGAGCTGTTTTTT
CDR3: CASRAGRNTGELFF
size: .
J: TRBJ2-2
D: .
V: TRBV12-3/TRBV12-4

DNA: TGTGCCAGCAGTTTACAGGGGGCGCGGCACGGCTACAACTTC
CDR3: CASSLQGARHGYNF
size: .
J: TRBJ1-2
D: TRBD1
V: TRBV12-3/TRBV12-4

DNA: TGTGCCAGCTGGTTTAATGAAAAACTGTTTTTT
CDR3: CASWFNEKLFF
size: .
J: TRBJ1-4
D: .
V: TRBV12-3/TRBV12-4

DNA: TGTGCCAGCAGTTCACAGGGGCAGCCCCAGCATTTT
CDR3: CASSSQGQPQHF
size: .
J: TRBJ1-5
D: TRBD1
V: TRBV27

DNA: TGTGCTAGTGGTTATGGGTACGAGCAGTACTTC
CDR3: CASGYGYEQYF
size: .
J: TRBJ2-7
D: .
V: TRBV12-5

DNA: TGTGCCAGCAGGTATTTCGGCGGGGGGGCGGGAGGTGAGCAGTTCTTC
CDR3: CASRYFGGGAGGEQFF
size: .
J: TRBJ2-1
D: TRBD2
V: TRBV3-1

DNA: TGCAGTGCTCCTTCTACGTCCTCCCATGGCTACACCTTC
CDR3: CSAPSTSSHGYTF
size: few
J: TRBJ1-2
D: .
V: TRBV20-1

DNA: TGTGCCAGCAGACCGGGACAGGGATTGAAGGGCACAGATACGCAGTATTTT
CDR3: CASRPGQGLKGTDTQYF
size: .
J: TRBJ2-3
D: TRBD1
V: TRBV5-6

DNA: TGTGCCAGCACCCTCGGGGCCGGGGTGGGCTCCTACGAGCAGTACTTC
CDR3: CASTLGAGVGSYEQYF
size: .
J: TRBJ2-7
D: .
V: TRBV7-8

DNA: TGTGCCAGCAGCGTATCTAGCGGGAGTTTGGGTGAGCAGTTCTTC
CDR3: CASSVSSGSLGEQFF
size: many
J: TRBJ2-1
D: TRBD2
V: TRBV9

DNA: TGTGCCAGCAGCGTTTCAAATACGGGACACACGGACTATGGCTACACCTTC
CDR3: CASSVSNTGHTDYGYTF
size: .
J: TRBJ1-2
D: .
V: TRBV9